This T cell receptor beta chain was recorded in a study of blood T cell repertoires in COVID-19 (dated by TCRdb to 2020 to 2021). At the level of the whole study: Collaborator samples came from the United States, Italy and Spain and covered acute and convalescent phases of COVID-19. A freely available public database, intended as a resource for researchers studying the immune response to SARS-CoV-2, is where the repertoires were released. The material from the prospective study consisted of cDNA or gDNA derived from T cells, B-cell-depleted T cells, or PBMCs. Sample metadata almost always included a de-identified subject ID, COVID-19 status, age in years and sex. Where HLA class I and class II types were available, the types were taken from metadata supplied by the sample provider, not from assay-based typing. Deeply sampled blood TCRbeta repertoires from subjects exposed to, actively infected with, or recovered from COVID-19 were included in the dataset. Samples came from the ongoing ImmuneRACE study (first 160 participants) plus 1,254 subjects from 6 global collaborators.

Whole blood was collected in K2EDTA tubes by collaborating institutions according to the institutions' own protocols. For TCRbeta analysis, collaborators shipped samples as frozen whole blood, isolated PBMCs, or DNA extracted from either of those sample types. The investigation overall reported the following: The quantity of clinical and demographic metadata differed by source and by participant and was supplied without curation.

A single count supports this clone. Its specific antigen is unknown. No qualities accompany the bases; no much larger clone lies one base away. TCRbeta CDR3 regions were amplified from genomic DNA by means of the immunoSEQ Assay, a bias-controlled multiplex PCR. Turning to the authors' computational methods: Within the assay, amplification of reference gene primers was used to estimate how many nucleated cells each sample contained. Sequence reads were collapsed and filtered to measure the absolute abundance of every unique TCRbeta CDR3 rearrangement. For each sample, productive Simpson clonality was calculated as the square root of Simpson's diversity index over productive rearrangements. TCRdb limited this immuneACCESS table to in-frame rearrangements with V and J called. A share of clones is missing; checked studies link under half to unresolved V genes, and the rest is unexplained. The V and J calls and clone size come from that table; D and trimming were worked out from the DNA. In this sample the table shows 100,000 or so clones, approximately 85% of which occur a single time. Of the sample, more than 2% falls within the top ten clones.

Relative to germline, V is 0 bases shorter and J is 9 bases shorter, with 12 bases between their ends. CDR1 and CDR2 are drawn from the germline V gene: SGHTA, FQGTGA. The CDR3 runs 15 residues from the cysteine to the phenylalanine. Of the read, only the CDR3 DNA is kept; its 45 bases are in frame from base 1. Sequenced sample: peripheral blood. The source is a human donor in a cohort sampled during active COVID-19. The chain employs TRBV7-3 and TRBJ1-6; no confident D gene assignment can be made. The bases are TGTGCCAGCAGCTTAACGGGAGGATACGGTTCACCCCTCCACTTT. The encoded protein is CASSLTGGYGSPLHF.